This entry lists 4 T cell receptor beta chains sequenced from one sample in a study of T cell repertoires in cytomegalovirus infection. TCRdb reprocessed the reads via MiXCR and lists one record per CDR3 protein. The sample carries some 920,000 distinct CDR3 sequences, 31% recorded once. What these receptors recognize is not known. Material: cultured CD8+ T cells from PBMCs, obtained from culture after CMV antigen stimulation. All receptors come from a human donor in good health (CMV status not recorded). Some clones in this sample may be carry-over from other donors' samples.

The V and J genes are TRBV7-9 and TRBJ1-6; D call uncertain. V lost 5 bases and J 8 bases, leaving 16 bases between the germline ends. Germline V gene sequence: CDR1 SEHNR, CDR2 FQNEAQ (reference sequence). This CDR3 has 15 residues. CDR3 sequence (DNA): TGTGCCAGCAGCCAAGGTGGGTGGAGGCATTCACCCCTCCACTTT. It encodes CASSQGGWRHSPLHF. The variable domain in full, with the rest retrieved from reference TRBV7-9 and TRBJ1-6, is DTGVSQNPRHKITKRGQNVTFRCDPISEHNRLYWYRQTLGQGPEFLTYFQNEAQLEKSRLLSDRFSAERPKGSFSTLEIQRTEQGDSAMYLCASSQGGWRHSPLHFGNGTRLTVT.

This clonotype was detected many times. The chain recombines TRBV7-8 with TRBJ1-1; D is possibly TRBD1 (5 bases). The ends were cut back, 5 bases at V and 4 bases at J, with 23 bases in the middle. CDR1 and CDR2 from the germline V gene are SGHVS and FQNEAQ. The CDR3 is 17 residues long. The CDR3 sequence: CASSPGGAGFLGTEAFF. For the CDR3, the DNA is TGTGCCAGCAGCCCGGGAGGGGCGGGGTTCCTGGGCACTGAAGCTTTCTTT.

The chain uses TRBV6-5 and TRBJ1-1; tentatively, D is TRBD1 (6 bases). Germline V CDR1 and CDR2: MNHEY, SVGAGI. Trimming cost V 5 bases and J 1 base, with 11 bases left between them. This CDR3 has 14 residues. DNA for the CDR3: TGTGCCAGCAGTAAGGGACACCAGAACACTGAAGCTTTCTTT. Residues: CASSKGHQNTEAFF.

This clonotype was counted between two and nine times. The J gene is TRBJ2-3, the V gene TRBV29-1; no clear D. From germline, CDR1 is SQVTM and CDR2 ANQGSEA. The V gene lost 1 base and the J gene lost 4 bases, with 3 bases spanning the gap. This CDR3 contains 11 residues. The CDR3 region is CSVEGADTQYF. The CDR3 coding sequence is TGCAGCGTTGAAGGGGCAGATACGCAGTATTTT.